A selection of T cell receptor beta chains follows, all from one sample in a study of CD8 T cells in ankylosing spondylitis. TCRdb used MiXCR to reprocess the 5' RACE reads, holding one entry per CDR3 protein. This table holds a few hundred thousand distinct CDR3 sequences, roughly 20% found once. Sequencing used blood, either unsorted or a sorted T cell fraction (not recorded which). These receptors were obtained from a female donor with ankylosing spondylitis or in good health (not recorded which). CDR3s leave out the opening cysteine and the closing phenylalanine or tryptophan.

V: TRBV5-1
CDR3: ASRYRNEQY

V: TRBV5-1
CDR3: ASSREGNGNTIY

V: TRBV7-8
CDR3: ASRNPGQGMETGELF

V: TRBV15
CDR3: ATSRDRAGGYEQF

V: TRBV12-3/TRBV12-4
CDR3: ASSYGITEAF

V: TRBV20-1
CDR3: SARLGGSPLGGTQY

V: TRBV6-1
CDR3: ASSEYSNQPQH

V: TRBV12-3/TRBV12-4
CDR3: ASSLAGPTGNAETQY

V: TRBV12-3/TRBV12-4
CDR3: ASSFRQGVDGYT

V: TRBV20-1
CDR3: SASKEETQY

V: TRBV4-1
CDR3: ASSLAVAGGVVGYEQY

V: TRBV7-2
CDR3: ASSQRTGINTGELF

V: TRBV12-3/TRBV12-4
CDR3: ASTPPGDNYGYT

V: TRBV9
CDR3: ASSVDPGADTQY

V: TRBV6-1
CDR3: ASSQRRQGAFRDTQY

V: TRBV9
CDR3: ASSAPGQGAVGELF

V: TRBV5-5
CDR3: ASSWELAGVSYNEQF

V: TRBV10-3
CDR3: AISVKPGSDGNQPQH

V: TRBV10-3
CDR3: AITGGNTDTQY

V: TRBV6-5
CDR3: ASSYRPPGERTDTQY

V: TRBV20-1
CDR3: SARGGRDVTQY